This T cell receptor (beta chain) was captured in a study of T cells in Graves' hyperthyroidism and ophthalmopathy (dated by TCRdb to between 2018 and 2021). For context, the study as a whole: Peripheral blood samples were taken at initial diagnosis, before any treatment was given. The 100 discovery patients were randomly divided into training and test sets at a 7:3 ratio. The paper reports TCR Vbeta CDR3 sequencing of 130 to 150 peripheral blood samples: fewer than 50 ophthalmopathy, about 75 hyperthyroidism and around 17 progressor patients. To identify distinguishing TCR V-J signatures, a discovery cohort of around 98 patients was used, comprising some 45 with Graves' ophthalmopathy and around 57 with stable Graves' hyperthyroidism. Whether ophthalmopathy could be predicted prospectively was tested in an independent validation cohort made up of roughly 19 hyperthyroidism patients plus 17 patients who later progressed to ophthalmopathy. After blood sampling, hyperthyroidism patients were treated with methimazole at a starting dose of 30 mg daily, and ophthalmopathy patients were treated with high-dose intravenous methylprednisolone. In about 6 Graves' hyperthyroidism patients, the study also compared T-cell repertoires from thyroid tissue with T-cell repertoires from blood. Study-level results and caveats: Ophthalmopathy was separated from stable hyperthyroidism by a 13 V-J signature model, with roughly 88% sensitivity and approximately 81% specificity obtained in cross-validation and 80%/75% obtained in testing. Sample size was not statistically predetermined, and investigators were not blinded to group allocation. Most expanded thyroid clonotypes (frequency above 0.001) were also detected in blood, suggesting blood repertoires may reflect thyroid immune responses. In validation, progression to ophthalmopathy was predicted by the model with 70.59% sensitivity and under 85% specificity, a median of about 6.8 months before onset.

The TCR beta CDR3 regions were amplified from RNA transcripts. The first round of RT-PCR for the TCR CDR3 was performed with the HTBI primer set and the Qiagen OneStep RT-PCR kit. The libraries were constructed in a second round of multiplex PCR and then size-selected and purified. Libraries were sequenced paired-end with 100 bp reads on an Illumina HiSeq2000. In the authors' own workflow: SOAPnuke was used to process the raw data, with reads discarded if the reads contained adapters or uncalled bases, had a mean Phred below 15, or lacked an exact constant-primer or identifier match. COPE v1.2.5 was used to merge the high-quality paired reads, and each unique nucleotide sequence was defined as a clonotype. MiTCR v1.1 was used to align the clonotypes against IMGT TRBV, TRBD and TRBJ reference segments. Analysis was restricted to V-J combinations with a frequency above 0.0001, which covered roughly 99% of repertoires. The TCS score was defined as F50 (clonal expansion) divided by E x V (chaos), with BLOSUM62-based TCRdist calculated between CDR3 peptides within each V-J. Welch's t-statistics and random forest reduced roughly 540 V-J features to some 14, which were used in a naive Bayes classifier (R e1071). In TCRdb, the public reads were trimmed at Q25 with fastp and aligned with MiXCR, with productive beta chains retained. Rows matching on CDR3 protein sequence are summarized as one entry with the most common DNA and genes. These V and J calls originate from TCRdb's pipeline instead of the authors' own analysis. The sample includes 300,000 to 400,000 distinct CDR3 sequences, with roughly a fifth observed a single time. Around 45% of the sample is in the top ten clones.

V loses 3 bases, J loses 9 bases, and the germline ends lie 20 bases apart. CDR3 length: 15 amino acids, cysteine to phenylalanine. Only the CDR3 part of the read is kept: 45 bases, read in frame from the first base. Looking up the germline V gene (reference sequence) yields CDR1 LNHDA and CDR2 SQIVND. A patient counted as having stable Graves' hyperthyroidism if no progression to ophthalmopathy occurred over 18 months of follow-up. Hyperthyroidism patients were newly diagnosed, had a disease duration of under 2 months, and were aged 18 to 65 years. Patients with uncontrolled infections, other autoimmune diseases, pregnancy or lactation were excluded. Diagnoses relied on clinical symptoms, serum thyroxine and TRAb, thyroid ultrasound and orbital computed tomography. PBMCs were isolated from more than 8 ml of fresh peripheral blood by Ficoll-Paque density gradient centrifugation. Total RNA was extracted with Trizol reagent, and quality was checked on an Agilent 2100 Bioanalyzer.

This clonotype came up a few times. This clone's antigen is unknown. No qualities accompany the bases; no much larger clone lies one base away. The sample taken for sequencing was blood. In this chain, TRBV19 is recombined with TRBJ2-5; a tentative D match to TRBD2 spans 8 bases. The sequence derives from a woman between 50 and 59 years old with Graves' hyperthyroidism. The CDR3 loop reads CASSMTGGGPGPQYF. The DNA sequence reads TGTGCCAGTAGTATGACGGGAGGGGGCCCCGGGCCCCAGTACTTC.